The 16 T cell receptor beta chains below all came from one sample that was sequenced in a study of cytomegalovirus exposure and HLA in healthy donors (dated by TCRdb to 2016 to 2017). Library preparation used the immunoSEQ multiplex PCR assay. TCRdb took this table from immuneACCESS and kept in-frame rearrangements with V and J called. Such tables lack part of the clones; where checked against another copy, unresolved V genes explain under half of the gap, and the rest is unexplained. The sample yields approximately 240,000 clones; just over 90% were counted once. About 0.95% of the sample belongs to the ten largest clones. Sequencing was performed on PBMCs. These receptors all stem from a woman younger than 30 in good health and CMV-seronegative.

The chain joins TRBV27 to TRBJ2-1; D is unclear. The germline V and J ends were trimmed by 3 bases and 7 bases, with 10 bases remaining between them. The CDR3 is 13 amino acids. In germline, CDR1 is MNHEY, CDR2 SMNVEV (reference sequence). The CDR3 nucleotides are TGTGCCAGCAGTTTGTCAGCAGGTAATGAGCAGTTCTTC. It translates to CASSLSAGNEQFF.

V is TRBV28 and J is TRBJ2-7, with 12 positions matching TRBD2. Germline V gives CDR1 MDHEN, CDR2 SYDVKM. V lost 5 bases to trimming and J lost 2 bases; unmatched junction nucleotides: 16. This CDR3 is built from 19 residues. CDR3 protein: CASSHEGTSGWYFAYEQYF. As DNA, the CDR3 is TGTGCCAGCAGTCACGAAGGGACTAGCGGGTGGTACTTTGCCTACGAGCAGTACTTC.

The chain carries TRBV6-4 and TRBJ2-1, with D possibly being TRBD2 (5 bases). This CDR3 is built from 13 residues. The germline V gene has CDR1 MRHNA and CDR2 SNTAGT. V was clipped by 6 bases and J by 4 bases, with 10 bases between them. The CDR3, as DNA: TGTGCCAGCAGGGAGGACGGTTACAATGAGCAGTTCTTC. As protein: CASREDGYNEQFF.

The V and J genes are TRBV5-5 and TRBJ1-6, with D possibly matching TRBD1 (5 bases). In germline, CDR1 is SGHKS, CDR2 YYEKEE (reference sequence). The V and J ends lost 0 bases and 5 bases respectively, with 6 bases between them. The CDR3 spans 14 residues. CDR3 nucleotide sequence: TGTGCCAGCAGCTTGGCAGGGAATAATTCACCCCTCCACTTT. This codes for CASSLAGNNSPLHF.

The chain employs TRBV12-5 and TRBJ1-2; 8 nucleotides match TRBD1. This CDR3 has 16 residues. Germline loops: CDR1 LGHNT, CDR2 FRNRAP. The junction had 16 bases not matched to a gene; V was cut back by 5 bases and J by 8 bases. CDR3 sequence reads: CASGIRTGWFLRGYTF. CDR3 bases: TGTGCTAGTGGTATCAGGACAGGGTGGTTTCTCCGAGGCTACACCTTC.

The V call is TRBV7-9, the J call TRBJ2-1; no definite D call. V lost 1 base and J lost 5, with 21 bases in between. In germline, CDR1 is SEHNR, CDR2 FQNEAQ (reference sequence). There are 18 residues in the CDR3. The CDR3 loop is CASSLDPLVRVGNNEQFF. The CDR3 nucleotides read TGTGCCAGCAGCTTAGATCCCCTTGTCCGAGTCGGTAACAATGAGCAGTTCTTC.

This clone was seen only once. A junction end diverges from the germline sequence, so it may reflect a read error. This CDR3 is CASSIAAFTSYERYF. The CDR3 DNA is TGTGCCAGTAGTATCGCGGCATTCACTAGCTACGAGCGGTACTTC. The rearrangement uses TRBV19 and TRBJ2-7; perhaps TRBD2 as D (6 bases). Looked up from germline, CDR1 is LNHDA and CDR2 is SQIVND (reference sequence). There are 15 residues in the CDR3.

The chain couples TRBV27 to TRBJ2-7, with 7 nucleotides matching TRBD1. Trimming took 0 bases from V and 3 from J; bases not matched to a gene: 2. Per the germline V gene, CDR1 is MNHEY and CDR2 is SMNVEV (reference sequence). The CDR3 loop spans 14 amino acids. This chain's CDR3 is CASSLSNRGYEQYF. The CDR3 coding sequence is TGTGCCAGCAGTTTATCCAACAGGGGCTACGAGCAGTACTTC.

The CDR3 sequence is CASIQGNYGYTF. The CDR3 region has the DNA TGTGCCAGCATCCAGGGGAACTATGGCTACACCTTC. The chain joins TRBV28 to TRBJ1-2; TRBD1 might be the D (6 bases). The CDR3 consists of 12 residues. Germline CDR1 reads MDHEN; CDR2 reads SYDVKM. V lost 7 bases to trimming and J lost 2 bases, with 8 bases between them.

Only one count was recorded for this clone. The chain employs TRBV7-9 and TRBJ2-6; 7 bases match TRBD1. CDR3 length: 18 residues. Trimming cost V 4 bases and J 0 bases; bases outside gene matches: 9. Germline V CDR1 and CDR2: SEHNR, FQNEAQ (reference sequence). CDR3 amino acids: CASSWIPGQTSGANVLTF. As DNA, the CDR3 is TGTGCCAGCAGCTGGATCCCGGGACAGACCTCTGGGGCCAACGTCCTGACTTTC.

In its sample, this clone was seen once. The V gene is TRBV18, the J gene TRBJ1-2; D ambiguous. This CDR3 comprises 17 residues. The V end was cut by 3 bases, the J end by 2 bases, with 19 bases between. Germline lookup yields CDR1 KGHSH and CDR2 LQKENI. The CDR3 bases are TGTGCCAGCTCACCGCTCGCGCGGGGTCGGACGAACTATGGCTACACCTTC. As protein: CASSPLARGRTNYGYTF.

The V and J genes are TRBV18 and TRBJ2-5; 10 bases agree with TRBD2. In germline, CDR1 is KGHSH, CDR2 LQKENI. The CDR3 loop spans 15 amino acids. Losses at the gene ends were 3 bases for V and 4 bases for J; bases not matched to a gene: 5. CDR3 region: CASSPLLAGVETQYF. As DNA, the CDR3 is TGTGCCAGCTCACCTCTCCTAGCGGGAGTAGAGACCCAGTACTTC.

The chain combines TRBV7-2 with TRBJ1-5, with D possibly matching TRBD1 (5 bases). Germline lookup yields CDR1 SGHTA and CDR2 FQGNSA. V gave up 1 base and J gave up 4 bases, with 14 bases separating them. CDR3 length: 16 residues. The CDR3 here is CASSLGTHLLNQPQHF. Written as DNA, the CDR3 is TGTGCCAGCAGCTTAGGGACACACCTACTTAATCAGCCCCAGCATTTT. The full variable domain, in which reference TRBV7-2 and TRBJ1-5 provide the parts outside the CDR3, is GAGVSQSPSNKVTEKGKDVELRCDPISGHTALYWYRQSLGQGLEFLIYFQGNSAPDKSGLPSDRFSAERTGGSVSTLTIQRTQQEDSAVYLCASSLGTHLLNQPQHFGDGTRLSIL.

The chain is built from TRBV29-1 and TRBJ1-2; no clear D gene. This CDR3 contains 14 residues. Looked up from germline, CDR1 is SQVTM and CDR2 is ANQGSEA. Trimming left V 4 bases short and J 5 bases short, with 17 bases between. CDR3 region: CSVGASRGGYGYTF. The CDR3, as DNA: TGCAGCGTTGGGGCCTCCCGGGGAGGGTATGGCTACACCTTC.

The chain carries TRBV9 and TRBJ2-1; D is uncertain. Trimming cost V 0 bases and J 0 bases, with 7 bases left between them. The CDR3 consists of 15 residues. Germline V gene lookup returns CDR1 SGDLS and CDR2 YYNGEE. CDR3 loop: CASSVVSSSYNEQFF. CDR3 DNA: TGTGCCAGCAGCGTAGTGTCTAGCTCCTACAATGAGCAGTTCTTC.

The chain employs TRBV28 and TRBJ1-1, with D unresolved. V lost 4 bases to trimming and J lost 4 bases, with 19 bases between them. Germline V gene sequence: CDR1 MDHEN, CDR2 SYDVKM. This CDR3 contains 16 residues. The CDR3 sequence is CASSSPRVRGGTEAFF. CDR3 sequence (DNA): TGTGCCAGCAGTTCCCCCCGGGTTCGGGGTGGCACTGAAGCTTTCTTT.